This paragraph reports one TCR beta chain. In the authors' workflow: Estimation of nucleated cell counts relied on the amplification of reference gene primers. Only in-frame clones appear in the TCRdb table, and some are missing; sequencing was by immunoSEQ multiplex PCR. That table supplies the V and J calls and clone size; D and trimming were determined from the DNA. The table records 310,000 or so clones, around 88% of them present only once. These data belong to a study of blood T cell repertoires in COVID-19. Study information: Italy, Spain and the United States were the sources of the convalescent and acute COVID-19 samples. T cells, B-cell-depleted T cells, or PBMCs provided the cDNA or gDNA that served as material.

Trimming pared 6 bases from V and 11 bases from J, leaving 16 bases between. This CDR3 comprises 12 residues. Germline V gives CDR1 SNHLY, CDR2 FYNNEI. The genes are TRBV2 and TRBJ1-1; D might be TRBD1 (5 bases). The receptor was isolated from a woman under 40 who had recovered from COVID-19. Sample: peripheral blood. The CDR3 coding sequence is TGTGCCAGCAGGGAACCTCAGGGATCGGCTTTCTTT. This gives the protein CASREPQGSAFF.